Listed below are T cell receptor beta chains from one sample, sequenced in a study of OX40 agonist ivuxolimab in advanced cancers. Produced via immunoSEQ multiplex PCR; TCRdb's table is partial and in-frame only. The sample lists fewer than 95,000 clones, 80% to 95% seen once, with 0.43% in the top ten. This material consisted of CD4+ or CD8+ T cells sorted from blood, taken in a trial of the OX40 agonist ivuxolimab. These receptors were collected from an adult with an advanced solid tumor such as melanoma, head and neck, liver or kidney cancer. The CDR3 runs from the conserved cysteine through the conserved F or W. A D gene is named only where the DNA matches it firmly. Where a row states a size, it is once, few, many or the class of an expanded clone; other rows omit it.

CASSTRTSGRVGSQETQYF	TGTGCCAGCAGCACCCGGACTAGCGGGAGAGTAGGGTCCCAAGAGACCCAGTACTTC	TRBD2	-	TRBV11-3	TRBJ2-5
CASSKGSGQGLTGELFF	TGCGCCAGCAGCAAAGGGTCGGGACAGGGACTAACCGGGGAGCTGTTTTTT	TRBD1	-	TRBV4-1	TRBJ2-2
CASARGGINQPQHF	TGTGCCAGTGCCAGAGGGGGGATTAATCAGCCCCAGCATTTT	-	-	TRBV19	TRBJ1-5
CASSLSLAAYNEQFF	TGCGCCAGCAGCTTGTCCCTTGCAGCATACAATGAGCAGTTCTTC	-	-	TRBV5-1	TRBJ2-1
CASSQGNMNTEAFF	TGTGCCAGCAGCCAAGGGAACATGAACACTGAAGCTTTCTTT	-	once	TRBV4-2	TRBJ1-1
CSVAGIQETQYF	TGCAGCGTTGCAGGGATCCAAGAGACCCAGTACTTC	-	-	TRBV29-1	TRBJ2-5
CASSFEGEGGNTIYF	TGTGCCAGCAGTTTTGAGGGGGAGGGAGGAAACACCATATATTTT	-	-	TRBV28	TRBJ1-3
CASSPQTSAENIQYF	TGTGCCAGCAGTCCTCAGACTAGCGCAGAAAACATTCAGTACTTC	TRBD2	-	TRBV28	TRBJ2-4
CASSWGTGGRGGNTIYF	TGTGCCAGCAGCTGGGGGACAGGGGGCCGGGGTGGAAACACCATATATTTT	TRBD1	-	TRBV5-4	TRBJ1-3
CASTQGTSGGPLSSYNEQFF	TGCGCCAGCACCCAAGGGACTAGCGGGGGCCCCCTCAGCTCCTACAATGAGCAGTTCTTC	TRBD2	-	TRBV5-1	TRBJ2-1
CASSRGSYNEQFF	TGTGCCAGCAGCAGGGGGTCCTACAATGAGCAGTTCTTC	-	-	TRBV11-2	TRBJ2-1
CASPLRGRTLLNYGYTF	TGTGCCAGCCCATTAAGGGGCCGCACACTTCTTAACTATGGCTACACCTTC	-	few	TRBV18	TRBJ1-2
CASTRQAEAEAFF	TGTGCCAGTACTCGACAGGCCGAAGCTGAAGCTTTCTTT	-	-	TRBV19	TRBJ1-1
CASSPQREGFEQYF	TGTGCCAGCTCACCTCAGCGGGAGGGCTTCGAGCAGTACTTC	TRBD2	-	TRBV18	TRBJ2-7
CASSSRLPYRGRNNQPQHF	TGTGCCAGCAGCTCACGATTACCCTACAGGGGGCGTAACAATCAGCCCCAGCATTTT	TRBD1	-	TRBV5-6	TRBJ1-5
CATSQGVATNEKLFF	TGTGCCACCTCACAGGGAGTTGCAACTAATGAAAAACTGTTTTTT	-	-	TRBV19	TRBJ1-4
CASTTTENPNSPLHF	TGTGCCAGCACCACTACAGAGAACCCGAATTCACCCCTCCACTTT	-	-	TRBV6-4	TRBJ1-6
CASSLPGLAGTQYF	TGTGCCAGCAGCCTTCCGGGACTAGCGGGAACGCAGTATTTT	TRBD2	-	TRBV7-9	TRBJ2-3
CANNRDSYNEQFF	TGTGCCAACAACAGGGACTCCTACAATGAGCAGTTCTTC	-	-	TRBV5-8	TRBJ2-1
CASSSQRGQRAEQYF	TGTGCCAGCAGCTCCCAGAGGGGGCAGCGGGCGGAGCAGTACTTC	-	-	TRBV7-6	TRBJ2-7
CATSRDYAPGELFF	TGTGCCACCAGCAGAGACTACGCCCCGGGGGAGCTGTTTTTT	-	-	TRBV15	TRBJ2-2
CASNRDQNTEAFF	TGTGCCAGCAACAGGGACCAAAACACTGAAGCTTTCTTT	-	-	TRBV5-4	TRBJ1-1
CASSWSPYTDTQYF	TGTGCCAGCAGCTGGAGCCCTTACACAGATACGCAGTATTTT	-	-	TRBV6-5	TRBJ2-3
CASSLLQRERDTQYF	TGTGCCAGCAGCTTACTCCAGCGGGAGCGAGATACGCAGTATTTT	TRBD2	-	TRBV7-9	TRBJ2-3